The 17 T cell receptor beta chains reported below all come from one sample, sequenced in a study of blood T cells in healthy people across ages. Next came a second PCR, run for about 7 to 12 cycles, which used a sample-barcoded 5' primer along with a J-beta primer mix. TCRdb reprocessed the 5' RACE reads via MiXCR and lists one record per CDR3 protein. The sample yields approximately 1.5 million distinct CDR3 sequences, less than 45% seen once. Sequences were obtained from blood. The receptors originated from a woman younger than 30 in good health.

The rearrangement uses TRBV20-1 and TRBJ1-1; no reliable D call. The CDR3 covers 12 residues. Germline CDR1 and CDR2: DFQATT and SNEGSKA (reference sequence). V lost 3 bases and J lost 3, with 8 bases in between. The CDR3: CSARAGHTEAFF. Written as DNA, the CDR3 is TGCAGTGCTAGGGCCGGGCACACTGAAGCTTTCTTT.

The J gene is TRBJ2-7, the V gene TRBV20-1; 7 bases map to TRBD1. Unmatched junction bases numbered 5, after V lost 5 bases and J lost 1 base. The CDR3 has 13 residues. Germline V lookup: CDR1 DFQATT, CDR2 SNEGSKA (reference sequence). This chain's CDR3 is CSAEKDRSYEQYF. The CDR3 DNA sequence: TGCAGTGCTGAAAAGGACAGGTCCTACGAGCAGTACTTC.

CDR3 DNA sequence: TGTGCCAGCAGTAAGGACCGGGCGGGGTATTTT. It encodes CASSKDRAGYF. The genes are TRBV12-3 or TRBV12-4 and TRBJ2-3; possibly TRBD2 for D (5 bases). The CDR3 loop spans 11 amino acids. The V gene lost 5 bases and the J gene lost 14 bases, with 14 bases spanning the gap.

This clonotype was seen more than once but under ten times. V is TRBV28 and J is TRBJ2-1; D may be TRBD1 or TRBD2 (5 bases each). Between the trimmed V and J ends, which lost 4 bases and 6 bases, there was a span of 19 bases. This CDR3 has 16 residues. Germline values: CDR1 MDHEN, CDR2 SYDVKM. The CDR3 DNA reads TGTGCCAGCAGTTCCCCCAGACGAGGGGCTATCAATGAGCAGTTCTTC. This codes for CASSSPRRGAINEQFF. The variable domain in full, completed from reference TRBV28 and TRBJ2-1, reads DVKVTQSSRYLVKRTGEKVFLECVQDMDHENMFWYRQDPGLGLRLIYFSYDVKMKEKGDIPEGYSVSREKKERFSLILESASTNQTSMYLCASSSPRRGAINEQFFGPGTRLTVL.

The chain joins TRBV7-9 to TRBJ2-7, with 11 bases fitting TRBD2. Germline V CDR1 and CDR2: SEHNR, FQNEAQ (reference sequence). The CDR3 totals 15 residues. Trimming at V came to 5 bases and at J to 2 bases, leaving 5 bases not matched to a gene. CDR3 in amino acids: CASSTLAGGPYEQYF. In DNA form, the CDR3 reads TGTGCCAGCAGCACCCTAGCGGGAGGCCCCTACGAGCAGTACTTC.

This clonotype was recorded a few times. The chain carries TRBV5-1 and TRBJ2-1; 7 positions match TRBD1. The germline V gene has CDR1 SGHRS and CDR2 YFSETQ. The CDR3 runs 15 residues. With 3 bases clipped from V and 6 bases from J, the junction kept 9 bases outside the gene matches. The CDR3: CASSSGQAPFNEQFF. CDR3 nucleotides: TGCGCCAGCAGCTCCGGACAGGCCCCGTTCAATGAGCAGTTCTTC.

This clonotype was seen at least ten times. The chain is built from TRBV7-9 and TRBJ2-7, with unresolved D. Deletions cut 1 base from V and 3 bases from J, with 7 bases between. The germline CDR1 and CDR2 sequences are SEHNR and FQNEAQ (reference sequence). The CDR3 contains 13 residues. The chain's CDR3 is CASSLVQNYEQYF. In DNA, the CDR3 is TGTGCCAGCAGCTTAGTGCAGAACTACGAGCAGTACTTC.

This chain joins TRBV29-1 and TRBJ2-7; D is ambiguous. The J call may be wrong; the DNA end is better matched by TRBJ2-5. The germline V gene has CDR1 SQVTM and CDR2 ANQGSEA. This CDR3 is built from 11 residues. In DNA, the CDR3 is TGCAGCGCCGAGAAGGTGGAGACCCAGTACTTC. Its protein is CSAEKVETQYF.

This CDR3 is CASSDRQGRNTEAFF. CDR3 bases: TGTGCCAGCAGCGACCGACAGGGTAGGAACACTGAAGCTTTCTTT. This chain joins TRBV7-2 and TRBJ1-1; TRBD1 agrees at 7 bases. The CDR3 has 15 amino acids. J gave up 1 base and V 5 bases, and 7 bases lay outside the gene matches. Germline loops: CDR1 SGHTA, CDR2 FQGNSA. Full variable domain (missing parts from reference TRBV7-2 and TRBJ1-1): GAGVSQSPSNKVTEKGKDVELRCDPISGHTALYWYRQSLGQGLEFLIYFQGNSAPDKSGLPSDRFSAERTGGSVSTLTIQRTQQEDSAVYLCASSDRQGRNTEAFFGQGTRLTVV.

This clonotype has only one observation. This sequence joins TRBV10-3 and TRBJ1-5; D perhaps matches TRBD1 (5 bases). V shed 2 bases and J shed 6 bases, with 14 bases lying between them. CDR1 and CDR2 from the germline V gene are ENHRY and SYGVKD. The CDR3 runs 15 residues. CDR3 sequence reads: CAISEADWGSQPQHF. The CDR3 DNA is TGTGCCATCAGTGAGGCGGACTGGGGGAGTCAGCCCCAGCATTTT.

This clonotype was picked up a small number of times. The V gene is TRBV7-2, the J gene TRBJ2-1; no clear D gene. This CDR3 comprises 14 residues. CDR1 SGHTA and CDR2 FQGNSA come from the germline V gene. Trimming took off 5 bases at V and 9 bases at J, with 17 bases between the two ends. The CDR3 sequence is CASSDRPQTSEQFF. The DNA of the CDR3 is TGTGCCAGCAGCGACCGGCCTCAAACCAGTGAGCAGTTCTTC.

The chain couples TRBV28 to TRBJ2-5, with TRBD2 matching over 16 bases. V lost 2 bases, J lost 11 bases, and 17 bases stayed unmatched. Germline V gene sequence: CDR1 MDHEN, CDR2 SYDVKM. The CDR3 has 19 amino acids. This CDR3 reads CASSLEGTSGRAYYNEQYF. The CDR3 nucleotides are TGTGCCAGCAGTTTAGAGGGGACTAGCGGGAGGGCCTACTACAATGAGCAGTACTTC.

In its sample, this clonotype was seen a few times. The rearrangement joins TRBV7-9 to TRBJ2-1; a possible D gene is TRBD2 (5 bases). CDR1 is SEHNR, CDR2 FQNEAQ, per germline (reference sequence). V lost 5 bases and J 6 bases, leaving 11 bases between the germline ends. CDR3 size: 13 residues. The CDR3 nucleotides are TGTGCCAGCAGCCCTGAGGGTGTCAATGAGCAGTTCTTC. Translated: CASSPEGVNEQFF. Together with reference TRBV7-9 and TRBJ2-1, the CDR3 gives the full variable domain: DTGVSQNPRHKITKRGQNVTFRCDPISEHNRLYWYRQTLGQGPEFLTYFQNEAQLEKSRLLSDRFSAERPKGSFSTLEIQRTEQGDSAMYLCASSPEGVNEQFFGPGTRLTVL.

The rearrangement links TRBV13 to TRBJ1-2; maybe TRBD1 (5 bases). Looked up from germline, CDR1 is PRHDT and CDR2 is FYEKMQ (reference sequence). Trimming removed 7 bases at V and 4 bases at J, with 16 bases between. The CDR3 loop spans 14 amino acids. The CDR3 DNA reads TGTGCCAGCACCCTCCTACTTGGGGGCTATGGCTACACCTTC. Protein sequence: CASTLLLGGYGYTF.

This clonotype was counted between two and nine times. V is TRBV20-1 and J is TRBJ2-5; no reliable D call. Germline V gene data show CDR1 as DFQATT and CDR2 as SNEGSKA (reference sequence). This CDR3 region has 15 residues. Trimming took 0 bases from V and 3 from J, leaving 14 bases between them. Here the CDR3 DNA reads TGCAGTGCTAGAGATCGAGTACAAGGGAAAGAGACCCAGTACTTC. Its translation is CSARDRVQGKETQYF.

The chain carries TRBV27 and TRBJ2-1, with 7 positions matching TRBD2. Germline lookup yields CDR1 MNHEY and CDR2 SMNVEV (reference sequence). The CDR3 consists of 13 residues. V was pared by 7 bases and J by 6 bases, with 6 bases of the junction left unmatched. In DNA form, the CDR3 reads TGTGCCAGCACGGCGGGAGTGGGCAATGAGCAGTTCTTC. Translating it yields CASTAGVGNEQFF.

The chain couples TRBV20-1 to TRBJ1-5; tentatively, D is TRBD1 (6 bases). CDR1 is DFQATT and CDR2 is SNEGSKA in the germline V gene (reference sequence). The CDR3 covers 16 residues. Trimming removed 6 bases from V and 0 bases from J, with 18 bases in between. CDR3 sequence: CSASKGGRYSNQPQHF. The CDR3 nucleotides are TGCAGTGCCTCCAAGGGGGGACGGTATAGCAATCAGCCCCAGCATTTT.